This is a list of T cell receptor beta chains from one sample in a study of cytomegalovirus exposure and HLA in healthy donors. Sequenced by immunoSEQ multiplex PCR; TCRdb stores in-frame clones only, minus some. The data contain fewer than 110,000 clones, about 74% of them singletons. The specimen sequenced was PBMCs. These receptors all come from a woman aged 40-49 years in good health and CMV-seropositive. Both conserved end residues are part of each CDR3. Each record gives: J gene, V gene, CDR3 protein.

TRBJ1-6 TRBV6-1 CASSGPGHNNSPLHF
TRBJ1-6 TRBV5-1 CASSPTGGNSPLHF
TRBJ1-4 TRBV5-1 CASSRNLATNEKLFF
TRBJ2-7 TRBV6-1 CASSVGEVAFSYEQYF
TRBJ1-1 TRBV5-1 CASSNRQANTEAFF
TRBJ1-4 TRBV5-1 CASSLRPGGRVGDEKLFF
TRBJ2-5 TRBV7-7 CASSNLAGGPETQYF
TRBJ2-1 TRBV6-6 CASSPQVRNEQFF
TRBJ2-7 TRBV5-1 CASSLIVRGVQYF
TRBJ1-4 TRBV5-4 CASSQDPQIVRDEKLFF
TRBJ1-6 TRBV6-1 CASSGGGPGNSYNSPLHF
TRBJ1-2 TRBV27 CASRQGAGGYTF
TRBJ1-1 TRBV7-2 CASSLDPGSGEAFF
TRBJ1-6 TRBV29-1 CSVGENSPLHF
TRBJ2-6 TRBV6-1 CASSLDSSGANVLTF
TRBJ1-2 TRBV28 CASLVGGWGYTF
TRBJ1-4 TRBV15 CATSRETGTNEKLFF
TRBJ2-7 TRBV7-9 CASSLGTGFSYEQYF
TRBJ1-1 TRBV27 CASRSAGLNTEAFF
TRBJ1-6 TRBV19 CASSIVTGTGNSPLHF
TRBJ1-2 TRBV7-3 CASSSSRVYGYTF